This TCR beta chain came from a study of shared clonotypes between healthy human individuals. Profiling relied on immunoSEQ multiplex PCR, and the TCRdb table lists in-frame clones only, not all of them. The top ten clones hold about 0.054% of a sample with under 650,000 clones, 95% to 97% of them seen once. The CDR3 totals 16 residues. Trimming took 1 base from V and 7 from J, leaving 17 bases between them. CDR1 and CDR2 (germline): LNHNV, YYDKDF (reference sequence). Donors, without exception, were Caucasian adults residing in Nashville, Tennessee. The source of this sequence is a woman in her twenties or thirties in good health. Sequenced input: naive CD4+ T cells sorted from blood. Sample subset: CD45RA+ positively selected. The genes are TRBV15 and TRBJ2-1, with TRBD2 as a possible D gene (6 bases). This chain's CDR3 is CATSRVAAGYGNEQFF. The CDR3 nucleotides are TGTGCCACCAGCAGAGTAGCAGCGGGTTATGGTAATGAGCAGTTCTTC. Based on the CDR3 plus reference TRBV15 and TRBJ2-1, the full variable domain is DAMVIQNPRYQVTQFGKPVTLSCSQTLNHNVMYWYQQKSSQAPKLLFHYYDKDFNNEADTPDNFQSRRPNTSFCFLDIRSPGLGDTAMYLCATSRVAAGYGNEQFFGPGTRLTVL.